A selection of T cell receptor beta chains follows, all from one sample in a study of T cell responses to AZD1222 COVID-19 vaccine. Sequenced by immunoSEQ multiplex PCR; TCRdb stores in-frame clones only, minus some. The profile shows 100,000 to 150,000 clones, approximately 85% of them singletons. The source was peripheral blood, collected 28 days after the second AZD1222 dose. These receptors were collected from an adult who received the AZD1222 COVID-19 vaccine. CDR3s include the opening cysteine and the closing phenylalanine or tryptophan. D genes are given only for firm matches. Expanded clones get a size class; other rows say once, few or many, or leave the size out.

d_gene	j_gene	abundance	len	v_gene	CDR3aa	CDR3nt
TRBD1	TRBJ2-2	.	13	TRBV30	CAWRSRGTGELFF	TGTGCCTGGAGGAGCAGGGGGACCGGGGAGCTGTTTTTT
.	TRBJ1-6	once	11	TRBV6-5	CASRMNSPLHF	TGTGCCAGCAGGATGAATTCACCCCTCCACTTT
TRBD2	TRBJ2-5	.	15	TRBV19	CASSHGAGTGETQYF	TGTGCCAGTAGCCATGGAGCGGGGACGGGAGAGACCCAGTACTTC
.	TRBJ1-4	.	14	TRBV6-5	CASSPTELNEKLFF	TGTGCCAGCAGCCCGACCGAACTCAATGAAAAACTGTTTTTT
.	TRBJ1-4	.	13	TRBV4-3	CASSQGKDEKLFF	TGCGCCAGCAGCCAAGGGAAAGACGAAAAACTGTTTTTT
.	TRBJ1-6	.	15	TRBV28	CASSPGLTYNSPLHF	TGTGCCAGCAGTCCAGGGTTGACCTATAATTCACCCCTCCACTTT
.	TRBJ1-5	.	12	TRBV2	CASSEGSQPQHF	TGTGCCAGCAGTGAAGGTAGCCAGCCCCAGCATTTT
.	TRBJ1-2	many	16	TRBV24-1	CATSDGGQVLRYGYTF	TGTGCCACCAGTGATGGAGGTCAGGTCCTACGTTATGGCTACACCTTC
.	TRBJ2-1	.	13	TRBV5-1	CASSLVRGDEQFF	TGCGCCAGCAGCTTGGTGAGAGGGGATGAGCAGTTCTTC
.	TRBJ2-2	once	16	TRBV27	CASSPAWRGNTGELFF	TGTGCCAGCTCCCCGGCTTGGCGGGGGAACACCGGGGAGCTGTTTTTT
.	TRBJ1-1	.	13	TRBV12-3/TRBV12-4	CASSGHGGTEAFF	TGTGCCAGCAGTGGACATGGAGGCACTGAAGCTTTCTTT
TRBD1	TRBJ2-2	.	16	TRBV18	CASSPETGGPTGELFF	TGTGCCAGCTCACCTGAGACAGGGGGCCCCACCGGGGAGCTGTTTTTT
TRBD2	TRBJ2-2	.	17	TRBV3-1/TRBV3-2	CASSQWGSGSTVGELFF	TGTGCCAGCAGCCAATGGGGTAGCGGGTCGACAGTAGGGGAGCTGTTTTTT
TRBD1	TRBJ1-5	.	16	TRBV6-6	CASTYSTGAGNQPQHF	TGTGCCAGCACCTACTCGACAGGGGCGGGCAATCAGCCCCAGCATTTT
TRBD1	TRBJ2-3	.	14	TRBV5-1	CASSSGDRSNTQYF	TGCGCCAGCAGCTCCGGGGACAGGTCAAATACGCAGTATTTT
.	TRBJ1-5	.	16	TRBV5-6	CASSFRDSGPNQPQHF	TGTGCCAGCAGCTTTCGGGACTCGGGGCCAAATCAGCCCCAGCATTTT
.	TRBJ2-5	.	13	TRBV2	CASRLGGGETQYF	TGTGCCAGCAGGCTAGGGGGGGGAGAGACCCAGTACTTC
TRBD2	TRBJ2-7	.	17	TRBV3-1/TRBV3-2	CASSQEGLAGGIYEQYF	TGTGCCAGCAGCCAAGAGGGACTAGCGGGGGGCATCTACGAGCAGTACTTC
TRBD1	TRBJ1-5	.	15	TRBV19	CASRARDRVNQPQHF	TGTGCCAGTCGGGCCCGGGACAGGGTAAATCAGCCCCAGCATTTT
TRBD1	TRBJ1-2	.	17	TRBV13	CASNLGPAGQGDYGYTF	TGTGCCAGCAACCTGGGGCCCGCGGGACAGGGGGACTATGGCTACACCTTC
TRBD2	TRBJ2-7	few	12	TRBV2	CASRTSSGEQYF	TGTGCCAGCAGGACTAGCTCGGGCGAGCAGTACTTC
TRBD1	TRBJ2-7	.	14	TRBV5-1	CASAPGTGAYEQYF	TGCGCCAGCGCTCCGGGAACAGGGGCGTACGAGCAGTACTTC
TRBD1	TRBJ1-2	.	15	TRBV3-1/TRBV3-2	CASSQRRQGVGGYTF	TGTGCCAGCAGCCAACGACGACAGGGTGTTGGTGGCTACACCTTC
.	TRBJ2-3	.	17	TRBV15	CATSRDHTSGNTDTQYF	TGTGCCACCAGCAGAGACCACACTAGTGGAAACACAGATACGCAGTATTTT
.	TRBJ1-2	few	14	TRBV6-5	CASSRLGSNYGYTF	TGTGCCAGCAGTAGACTTGGTTCTAACTATGGCTACACCTTC
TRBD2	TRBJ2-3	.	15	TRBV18	CASSPGLADTDTQYF	TGTGCCAGCTCACCAGGACTAGCCGACACAGATACGCAGTATTTT
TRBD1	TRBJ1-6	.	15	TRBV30	CAWNIASRGNSPLHF	TGTGCCTGGAATATAGCCTCCAGGGGGAATTCACCCCTCCACTTT
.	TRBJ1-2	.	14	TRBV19	CASSIDNTSPGYTF	TGTGCCAGTAGTATAGATAACACCTCACCTGGCTACACCTTC
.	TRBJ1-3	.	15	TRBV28	CASRPTGLSGNTIYF	TGTGCCAGCAGACCAACAGGGCTCTCTGGAAACACCATATATTTT
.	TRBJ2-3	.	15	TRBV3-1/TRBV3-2	CASSPTGTSTDTQYF	TGTGCCAGCAGCCCGACAGGGACTAGCACAGATACGCAGTATTTT
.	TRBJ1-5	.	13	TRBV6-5	CASSYGGSQPQHF	TGTGCCAGCAGTTACGGGGGGTCTCAGCCCCAGCATTTT
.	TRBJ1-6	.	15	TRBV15	CATSRDTPGNSPLHF	TGTGCCACCAGCAGAGATACGCCAGGGAATTCACCCCTCCACTTT